This TCR beta chain came from a study of shared clonotypes between healthy human individuals. Germline V gives CDR1 SGHKS, CDR2 YYEKEE (reference sequence). The CDR3 is 15 amino acids. Trimming cost V 2 bases and J 8 bases, with 16 bases left between them. Study findings and constraints: A limitation of the genetic and exposure-history diversity represented arose from few donors. Tissue TCR repertoires likely differ from these blood-only repertoires.

Method: immunoSEQ multiplex PCR; TCRdb's copy keeps in-frame clones and lacks some. Of under 1,100,000 clones in the sample, approximately 70% are singletons; the top ten hold approximately 1.5%. With respect to this clone: Its antigen remains unknown.

Sequenced sample: memory CD4+ T cells sorted from blood. Described subset: CD45RA-negative fraction. The chain employs TRBV5-5 and TRBJ1-4, with D maybe TRBD1 (5 bases). The sequence derives from a man aged 18 to 30 in good health. CDR3 bases: TGTGCCAGCAGCTTAACCGGGACCAGGGACGAAAAACTGTTTTTT. Its translation is CASSLTGTRDEKLFF.